Here is one TCR beta chain with its context. Germline V gene lookup returns CDR1 MNHNS and CDR2 SASEGT. The V end lost 4 bases, the J end lost 5 bases, and 23 bases lay between the germline ends. This CDR3 is built from 17 residues. This sample was included in a study of blood T cell repertoires in COVID-19. In the study overall: Both acute and convalescent COVID-19 samples were obtained from the United States, Italy and Spain. The analysed material was cDNA or gDNA that came from T cells, B-cell-depleted T cells, or PBMCs.

Per the original methods: Amplified reference gene primers provided the basis for estimating nucleated cell counts. This table comes from immunoSEQ multiplex PCR, and its TCRdb copy is limited to in-frame clones, with some not included. V, J and clone size are taken as reported in that table, and D and trimming were inferred from the DNA itself. The table lists 300,000 or so clones, approximately 90% of them singletons, with 3% to 4% in the top ten. The chain couples TRBV6-1 to TRBJ1-1; D may be TRBD1 (6 bases). This clonotype was obtained from a woman in her forties with acute or convalescent COVID-19. Sequenced input: peripheral blood. This CDR3 is CASSGDRAGARGTEAFF. In nucleotides, the CDR3 is TGTGCCAGCAGTGGCGATCGGGCAGGGGCTCGAGGGACTGAAGCTTTCTTT.